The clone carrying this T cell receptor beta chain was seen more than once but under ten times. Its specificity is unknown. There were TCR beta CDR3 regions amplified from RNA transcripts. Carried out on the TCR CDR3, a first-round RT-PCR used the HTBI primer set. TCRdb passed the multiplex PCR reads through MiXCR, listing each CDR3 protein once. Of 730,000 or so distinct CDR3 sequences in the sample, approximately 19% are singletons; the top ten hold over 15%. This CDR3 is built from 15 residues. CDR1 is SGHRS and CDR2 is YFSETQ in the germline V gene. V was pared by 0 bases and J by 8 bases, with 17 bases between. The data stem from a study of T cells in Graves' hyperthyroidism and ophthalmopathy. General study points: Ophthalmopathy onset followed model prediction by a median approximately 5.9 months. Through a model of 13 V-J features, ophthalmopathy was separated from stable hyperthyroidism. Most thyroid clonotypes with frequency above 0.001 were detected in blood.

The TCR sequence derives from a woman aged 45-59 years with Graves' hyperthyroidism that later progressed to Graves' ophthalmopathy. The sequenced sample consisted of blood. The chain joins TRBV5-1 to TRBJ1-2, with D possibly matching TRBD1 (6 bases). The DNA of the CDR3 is TGCGCCAGCAGCTTGGTTTCTACAGGGCAATGGGGCTACACCTTC. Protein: CASSLVSTGQWGYTF.